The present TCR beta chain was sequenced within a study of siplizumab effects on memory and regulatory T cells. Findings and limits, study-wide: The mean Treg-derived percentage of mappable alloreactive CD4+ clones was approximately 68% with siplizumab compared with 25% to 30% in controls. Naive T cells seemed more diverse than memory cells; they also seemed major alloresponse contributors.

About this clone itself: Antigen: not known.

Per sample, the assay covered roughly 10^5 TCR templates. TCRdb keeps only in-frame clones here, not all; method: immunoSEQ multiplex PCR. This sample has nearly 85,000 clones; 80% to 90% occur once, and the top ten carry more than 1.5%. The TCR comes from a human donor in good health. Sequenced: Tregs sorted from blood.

CDR3 amino acids: CASSSRQGGQETQYF. Written as DNA, the CDR3 is TGTGCCAGCAGCTCCCGACAGGGTGGGCAAGAGACCCAGTACTTC. The chain couples TRBV11-1 to TRBJ2-5, with 7 nucleotides matching TRBD1. Germline V gene lookup returns CDR1 SGHAT and CDR2 FQDESV (reference sequence). The trim removed 4 bases at V and 2 bases at J, leaving 7 bases unmatched. CDR3 length equals 15 residues.